This T cell receptor beta chain was sequenced during a study of blood T cells in healthy people across ages. Primed by a sample-barcoded 5' primer and a J-beta primer mix, a second PCR proceeded for roughly 7 to 11 cycles. TCRdb independently ran MiXCR on the 5' RACE reads; one entry per CDR3 protein. The sample includes roughly 800,000 distinct CDR3 sequences, over 45% of them seen just once. Note on this clonotype: Its antigen is currently unknown.

The study's findings and limits: Naive T cell percentage and TCR beta diversity correlated strongly. Long-lived donors had more naive CD4+ cells and higher diversity than aged donors. Across the age range, TCR beta diversity per million T cells fell in a roughly linear way.

The receptor was derived from a man younger than 45 in good health. The sample taken for sequencing was blood.

CDR3 sequence reads: CATRYDPGDHGTDTQYF. CDR3 bases: TGTGCCACCCGATACGACCCGGGTGATCATGGCACAGATACGCAGTATTTT. This rearrangement joins TRBV12-3 or TRBV12-4 to TRBJ2-3, with D uncertain. V was cut by 10 bases and J by 1 base, with 24 bases left in between. The CDR3 covers 17 residues.